Described below is a single T cell receptor beta chain sequence and its context. The antigen remains undetermined. The PCR had 60 Vbeta and 13 Jbeta primers. Sequencing was performed with immunoSEQ multiplex PCR; in TCRdb, only in-frame clones are kept and a portion is missing. Of 120,000 or so clones detected, around 66% appear once; the ten largest clones hold under 9.5%. These data are taken from a study of cytomegalovirus exposure and HLA in healthy donors. The wider study: A prior study identified over 100 million unique TCR beta sequences from 200 million or so T cells.

Study outcomes and limitations: The study labeled 150 to 200 TCR beta chains cytomegalovirus-associated.

Between the trimmed V and J ends, which lost 5 bases and 5 bases, there was a span of 18 bases. Germline V gene sequence: CDR1 MGHRA, CDR2 YSYEKL. The CDR3 contains 15 residues. The sample was PBMCs. This clonotype was obtained from a middle-aged woman in good health and CMV-seropositive. The chain carries TRBV4-1 and TRBJ1-1; D might be TRBD1 (5 bases). CDR3 bases: TGCGCCAGCAGCGGGGGGAGGCAAGGTTGGACTGAAGCTTTCTTT. It codes for CASSGGRQGWTEAFF.